This T cell receptor beta chain was identified during a study of blood T cells in healthy people across ages. The V gene end was trimmed by 8 bases and the J gene end by 12 bases; junction bases not matched to a gene: 2. The CDR3 is made up of 9 amino acids. Germline CDR1 is MNHNY and CDR2 is SVGAGI (reference sequence). A second about 7 to 12 cycle PCR used barcoded and J-beta primers. TCRdb re-analysed the 5' RACE reads in MiXCR, keeping a single row per CDR3 protein. The table lists 580,000 or so distinct CDR3 sequences, roughly 48% of them singletons, with about 26% in the top ten. Sequencing input: blood. This sequence originates from a man of 80 years or more in good health. The genes are TRBV6-6 and TRBJ2-3; 7 bases agree with TRBD2. CDR3 loop: CASGGGQYF. CDR3 in DNA: TGTGCCAGCGGGGGGGGTCAGTATTTT.